This T cell receptor beta chain is from a study of regulatory T cells in long-lasting Graves disease. This clonotype was seen at least ten times. Time point meaning: newly diagnosed GD, antithyroid drugs for less than 3 months. Isolated PBMC RNA provided the starting material for the TCR library. The authors built TCR beta libraries using iRepertoire HTBI primers and Arm-PCR of CDR3 regions. TCRdb called the multiplex PCR reads again in MiXCR, with one record for every CDR3 protein. The sample carries around 450,000 distinct CDR3 sequences, about 15% recorded once. This CDR3 has 12 amino acids. V was trimmed by 7 bases and J by 0 bases, leaving 9 bases between them. Germline CDR1 reads DFQATT; CDR2 reads SNEGSKA (reference sequence). This same sample was also part of a study on T cells in Graves' hyperthyroidism and ophthalmopathy. Per that paper: Patients aged 18 to 65 had newly diagnosed hyperthyroidism that had lasted under 2 months.

Source: peripheral blood mononuclear cells (PBMCs), taken at new diagnosis, from a patient treated with antithyroid drugs. This TCR was sampled from a woman younger than 45 with Graves disease. The rearrangement joins TRBV20-1 to TRBJ1-2, with D maybe TRBD1 (5 bases). The CDR3 DNA is TGCAGTGTCCCGGGGGCTAACTATGGCTACACCTTC. This encodes CSVPGANYGYTF.